This T cell receptor (beta chain) emerged from a study of T-cell memory formation after mild COVID-19 listed by TCRdb under 2021. For the study in its entirety: TCR sequence clusters from the two donors were found to be largely donor specific. Longitudinal TCRalpha and TCRbeta repertoire sequencing tracked T-cell clones expanding and contracting after mild COVID-19 in a couple of donors. The cohort comprised two young, previously healthy adult volunteers, one female and one male. Broad study findings and their caveats: Only a couple of mild cases were covered in the study, and larger cohorts including severe cases with pre-infection samples were considered necessary. Contracting CD4+ clones were found mainly in CM and EM memory subsets, while CD8+ clones were enriched in EMRA. Balanced CD4/CD8 phenotypes were observed for clones contracting from day 15 to 85, whereas a bias towards CD4+ was observed for a second wave of clones expanding from day 15 to 37. Some responding clones were found in pre-infection memory, which suggests that pre-existing cross-reactive memory T cells took part in the SARS-CoV-2 response. The second-wave clones that peaked on day 37 were not confirmed to be SARS-CoV-2 specific.

The CDR3 starts with the cysteine, ends with the phenylalanine, and has 14 residues. Only CDR3 DNA remains: 42 bases, in frame from the first base. CDR1 SGHTA and CDR2 FQGNSA were looked up in the germline V gene. The germline V end is reduced by 1 base and the J end by 6 bases; junction bases left unmatched: 3. Sequencer: Illumina NovaSeq 6000. TCRalpha and TCRbeta cDNA libraries were built by 5'RACE with constant-segment primers, adding sample barcodes and unique molecular identifiers. Trizol reagent was used to extract RNA from every sample. Libraries were amplified in two PCR steps, with a second sample barcode and Illumina TruSeq adapters added in the second step. Sequencing of libraries was performed on an Illumina NovaSeq with 2 x 150 bp paired-end reads. Per the original workflow: Reads were demultiplexed and collapsed into UMI-guided consensus sequences with migec v1.2.7. Using mixcr v2.1.11, UMI consensuses were aligned to TRA and TRB V and J templates and then assembled into clonotypes. A clonotype was counted as expanded or contracted only if both edgeR and NoisET called the change significant, with noise models trained on biological replicates. For edgeR calls, the thresholds were a false discovery rate-adjusted p below 0.01 and a log2 fold-change of 1. PCA with hierarchical clustering of max-normalized trajectories of the 1000 most abundant clonotypes was used as exploratory dynamics analysis. Separately sequenced CD4+ and CD8+ repertoires were used to assign the CD4 or CD8 phenotype of responding clones. In-frame beta chains were kept once TCRdb had trimmed the public reads at Q25 with fastp and called clones with MiXCR. Rows with one shared CDR3 protein collapse into an entry with the most common genes and DNA. For this entry, the V and J calls and clone size follow TCRdb and not the study's own pipeline. This sample gives 350,000 to 450,000 distinct CDR3 sequences in total; roughly 20% of them show up just once. The ten largest make up around 8.4% of the sample.

This clonotype turned up a few times. No cognate antigen has been identified for it. Nothing much larger sits one base from this clone, and base qualities are not available. PBMCs were isolated by Ficoll-Paque density gradient centrifugation. This TCR was recovered from an adult woman who had mild COVID-19 (a few samples of this study predate the infection). The sample titles of this study are shuffled in the database, so cell type and time point are left out; the donor was told from shared clones. The receptor chain draws on TRBV7-2 and TRBJ2-1, and 7 bases in between align with TRBD1. Material: PBMCs or a T cell subset sorted from them (not recorded which). The nucleotide sequence reads as follows: TGTGCCAGCAGCTTAGTGGGGACAGTCAATGAGCAGTTCTTC. It is translated as CASSLVGTVNEQFF.